These 32 T cell receptor beta chains share one sample of origin, sequenced in a study of PD-1 blockade in mismatch repair-deficient tumors. The method was immunoSEQ multiplex PCR; TCRdb's version includes in-frame clones alone and lacks a portion of them. Of more than 90,000 clones listed, roughly 80% are singletons. Specimen: peripheral blood, collected 60 weeks after starting pembrolizumab. The origin of the receptors is an adult with mismatch repair-deficient cancer.

The CDR3: CASSLRETYEQYF. Here the CDR3 DNA reads TGTGCCAGTAGTCTTAGGGAGACCTACGAGCAGTACTTC. The chain combines TRBV19 with TRBJ2-7; D might be TRBD2 (5 bases). Between the trimmed V and J ends, which lost 5 bases and 2 bases, there was a span of 10 bases. The germline CDR1 and CDR2 sequences are LNHDA and SQIVND (reference sequence). This CDR3 is built from 13 residues.

The chain recombines TRBV19 with TRBJ2-1; 9 bases line up with TRBD2. This CDR3 is built from 15 residues. The germline gives CDR1 LNHDA, CDR2 SQIVND (reference sequence). With V trimmed by 7 bases and J by 7 bases, 11 bases remained unmatched. CDR3 protein: CASTLGREGLNEQFF. CDR3 DNA sequence: TGTGCCAGTACCCTAGGGCGGGAGGGCCTTAATGAGCAGTTCTTC.

The rearrangement joins TRBV27 to TRBJ2-2; a possible D gene is TRBD1 (5 bases). The CDR3 covers 16 residues. V lost 2 bases to trimming and J lost 0 bases, with 10 bases between them. Germline CDR1 MNHEY, CDR2 SMNVEV (reference sequence). The CDR3 loop reads CASSLRTQANTGELFF. The CDR3 DNA reads as TGTGCCAGCAGTTTACGGACACAGGCGAACACCGGGGAGCTGTTTTTT.

This clone has a handful of counts. The chain recombines TRBV14 with TRBJ2-7; D is unresolved. The germline CDR1 and CDR2 sequences are SGHDN and FVKESK. The CDR3 spans 13 residues. Trimming took 4 bases from V and 6 from J, leaving 13 bases between them. DNA of the CDR3: TGTGCCAGCAGCCCCACCTCTGGGCTCGAGCAGTACTTC. This sequence encodes CASSPTSGLEQYF.

This rearrangement joins TRBV5-6 to TRBJ2-1; D unclear. Trimming shortened V by 0 bases and J by 6 bases, and 7 bases separated the two germline ends. This CDR3 has 13 residues. In germline, CDR1 is SGHDT, CDR2 YYEEEE. Here the CDR3 reads CASSLALFNEQFF. The CDR3 bases are TGTGCCAGCAGCTTGGCGCTCTTCAATGAGCAGTTCTTC.

V usage is TRBV27 and J usage is TRBJ2-7; 9 bases match TRBD2. CDR1 is MNHEY, CDR2 SMNVEV, per germline (reference sequence). The CDR3 extends over 15 amino acids. The V and J ends lost 5 bases and 1 base, in that order; junction bases with no gene match: 6. CDR3 region: CASSPFAGGSYEQYF. The CDR3 bases are TGTGCCAGCAGTCCGTTCGCGGGAGGGTCCTACGAGCAGTACTTC.

This chain uses TRBV29-1 with TRBJ1-1; 7 nucleotides line up with TRBD1. This CDR3 has 13 amino acids. The V segment lost 6 bases and the J segment 0 bases; nucleotides outside the gene matches: 4. The germline V gene encodes CDR1 SQVTM and CDR2 ANQGSEA. CDR3 loop: CSVVTGVNTEAFF. The CDR3 bases are TGCAGCGTCGTCACAGGGGTGAACACTGAAGCTTTCTTT.

The gene calls are TRBV2 and TRBJ2-6; 9 nucleotides match TRBD1. Germline CDR1 is SNHLY and CDR2 is FYNNEI. This CDR3 is built from 17 residues. V trimming: 8 bases; J trimming: 4 bases; junction bases outside the gene matches: 12. The CDR3: CASRIDGTGPGANVLTF. CDR3 coding DNA: TGTGCCAGCCGGATTGACGGGACAGGGCCCGGGGCCAACGTCCTGACTTTC.

The V and J genes are TRBV10-1 and TRBJ2-4; D perhaps matches TRBD1 (6 bases). With 10 bases removed from V and 9 bases from J, the gap between germline ends came to 16 bases. CDR3 size: 12 residues. The germline CDR1 and CDR2 sequences are WNHNN and SYGVQD (reference sequence). CDR3 residues: CATPQGLRIQYF. The CDR3 region has the DNA TGCGCCACCCCGCAGGGGTTGCGCATTCAGTACTTC.

The CDR3 DNA is TGTGCCAGCAGCTTAGTCACAGGGATGAACACTGAAGCTTTCTTT. This encodes CASSLVTGMNTEAFF. The gene calls are TRBV7-9 and TRBJ1-1; a possible D gene is TRBD1 (6 bases). CDR3 size: 15 residues. V was cut by 1 base and J by 0 bases, with 9 bases left in between. Germline loops: CDR1 SEHNR, CDR2 FQNEAQ (reference sequence).

V gene TRBV19 combines with J gene TRBJ2-1, with TRBD2 matching 7 bases. J lost 7 bases, V lost 3 bases, and 15 bases had no gene match. Germline V gives CDR1 LNHDA, CDR2 SQIVND (reference sequence). This CDR3 spans 17 amino acids. The CDR3 coding sequence is TGTGCCAGTAGTATCCTTCCCAGCGGGACCAAGGGAAATGAGCAGTTCTTC. It is translated as CASSILPSGTKGNEQFF. The full variable domain, rest sourced from reference TRBV19 and TRBJ2-1, is DGGITQSPKYLFRKEGQNVTLSCEQNLNHDAMYWYRQDPGQGLRLIYYSQIVNDFQKGDIAEGYSVSREKKESFPLTVTSAQKNPTAFYLCASSILPSGTKGNEQFFGPGTRLTVL.

The chain has TRBV4-2 and TRBJ2-1; D is unclear. V was trimmed by 0 bases and J by 2 bases, leaving 8 bases between them. CDR1 is LGHNA, CDR2 YNFKEQ, per germline. The CDR3 is made up of 15 amino acids. CDR3 residues: CASSQDEDPYNEQFF. The CDR3 nucleotides are TGTGCCAGCAGCCAAGATGAGGACCCCTACAATGAGCAGTTCTTC.

The rearrangement uses TRBV7-5 and TRBJ2-7; the D call in the table, TRBD2, was not verified against the DNA. TRBV7-5 is a pseudogene. The CDR3 extends over 12 amino acids. The CDR3 DNA reads as TGTGCCACCCGGGACTACCACTACGAGCAGTACTTC. Residues: CATRDYHYEQYF.

The J gene is TRBJ2-5, the V gene TRBV11-2; 7 nucleotides match TRBD1. With V trimmed by 6 bases and J by 6 bases, 10 bases remained unmatched. CDR1 SGHAT and CDR2 FQNNGV come from the germline V gene. This CDR3 region has 14 residues. CDR3 bases: TGTGCCAGCAGTCAAACAGGGGTGGGTCAGACCCAGTACTTC. Translating it yields CASSQTGVGQTQYF.

The chain carries TRBV5-1 and TRBJ1-5; TRBD1 matches at 8 bases. With V trimmed by 4 bases and J by 6 bases, 6 bases remained unmatched. Germline-derived CDR1 and CDR2 are SGHRS and YFSETQ. The CDR3 contains 14 residues. For the CDR3, the DNA is TGCGCCAGCAGCCAAGGACAGGGAGGTCAGCCCCAGCATTTT. Translation: CASSQGQGGQPQHF.

This clone was found a few times. The V and J genes are TRBV12-5 and TRBJ1-5; 7 bases map to TRBD1. V dropped 3 bases and J dropped 5; count of bases not matched to a gene: 1. This CDR3 contains 13 residues. CDR1 LGHNT and CDR2 FRNRAP come from the germline V gene. CDR3 residues: CASGLGGHQPQHF. The CDR3 coding sequence is TGTGCTAGTGGTTTAGGGGGCCATCAGCCCCAGCATTTT.

This clone was recorded a few times. V usage is TRBV5-6 and J usage is TRBJ1-5; TRBD1 aligns across 8 bases. Germline V CDR1 and CDR2: SGHDT, YYEEEE. The CDR3 has 15 residues. Trimming cost V 2 bases and J 6 bases; bases outside gene matches: 7. The CDR3 DNA reads as TGTGCCAGCAGCTTCAGGGGGCAAGGTGTTCAGCCCCAGCATTTT. Its translation: CASSFRGQGVQPQHF.

The rearrangement links TRBV19 to TRBJ1-1; a weak D match, TRBD1 (6 bases). V was trimmed by 4 bases and J by 9 bases, leaving 18 bases between them. Germline-derived CDR1 and CDR2 are LNHDA and SQIVND (reference sequence). There are 14 residues in the CDR3. The CDR3 loop is CASSNGGRSLKAFF. In DNA form, the CDR3 reads TGTGCCAGTAGTAATGGGGGGCGCTCACTAAAAGCTTTCTTT.

The chain uses TRBV6-5 and TRBJ2-7; the D gene is possibly TRBD2 (5 bases). The ends were cut back, 0 bases at V and 5 bases at J, with 11 bases in the middle. There are 14 residues in the CDR3. Per germline, CDR1 MNHEY and CDR2 SVGAGI. CDR3 sequence (DNA): TGTGCCAGCAGTTACTCCTTCCGGGGAAACGAGCAGTACTTC. Amino acid sequence: CASSYSFRGNEQYF.

The genes are TRBV29-1 and TRBJ1-2; 7 bases are a match to TRBD1. Looked up from germline, CDR1 is SQVTM and CDR2 is ANQGSEA. CDR3 length: 13 amino acids. The J segment lost 5 bases and the V segment lost 4 bases, leaving 7 bases of the junction unmatched. The CDR3 nucleotides read TGCAGCGTTGCCCAGGGGGTCGGATATGGCTACACCTTC. Protein: CSVAQGVGYGYTF.

This clone appeared once. The chain employs TRBV18 and TRBJ1-2; D unclear. V was clipped by 0 bases and J by 2 bases, with 7 bases between them. Germline-derived CDR1 and CDR2 are KGHSH and LQKENI. The CDR3 extends over 14 amino acids. The CDR3 DNA reads as TGTGCCAGCTCACCACCCGCAGAGAACTATGGCTACACCTTC. Protein: CASSPPAENYGYTF.

This clone was found once. The chain employs TRBV9 and TRBJ2-2, with 7 bases matching TRBD1. The CDR3 consists of 17 residues. The germline gives CDR1 SGDLS, CDR2 YYNGEE. The V gene end was trimmed by 3 bases and the J gene end by 3 bases; junction bases not matched to a gene: 11. CDR3: CASSAPRGQPYTGELFF. The CDR3 region has the DNA TGTGCCAGCAGCGCACCGAGGGGACAGCCCTACACCGGGGAGCTGTTTTTT.

On this clone: This sample includes further DNA sequences coding for the same CDR3. The J gene is TRBJ2-3, the V gene TRBV7-2, with D possibly TRBD2 on 5 matching bases. The CDR3 runs 13 residues. The V and J ends lost 1 base and 4 bases respectively, with 6 bases between them. Germline V CDR1 and CDR2: SGHTA, FQGNSA. The CDR3 protein is CASSLGGADTQYF. In nucleotides, the CDR3 is TGTGCCAGCAGCTTAGGGGGAGCAGATACGCAGTATTTT.

This chain joins TRBV4-2 and TRBJ2-2, with 9 bases fitting TRBD2. V was pared by 1 base and J by 4 bases, with 4 bases of the junction left unmatched. The CDR3 is made up of 16 amino acids. Germline CDR1 and CDR2: LGHNA and YNFKEQ. DNA of the CDR3: TGTGCCAGCAGCCAAGTCCTAGCGGGGAGCACCGGGGAGCTGTTTTTT. This translates into CASSQVLAGSTGELFF.

The genes are TRBV7-3 and TRBJ2-7; no reliable D call. The V end lost 9 bases, the J end lost 2 bases, and 14 bases lay between the germline ends. The CDR3 runs to 13 residues. Germline CDR1 reads SGHTA; CDR2 reads FQGTGA. The CDR3 nucleotides read TGTGCCAGTTGTCCGGGTCCAACCTACGAGCAGTACTTC. Residues: CASCPGPTYEQYF.

The chain couples TRBV10-2 to TRBJ1-1; a possible D gene is TRBD1 (5 bases). Trimming shortened V by 2 bases and J by 4 bases, and 8 bases separated the two germline ends. The CDR3 has 13 amino acids. Looked up from germline, CDR1 is WSHSY and CDR2 is SAAADI. The CDR3 region has the DNA TGCGCCAGCAGTGAGATGAGGGGCACTGAAGCTTTCTTT. Its protein is CASSEMRGTEAFF.

This clone appeared a single time. The rearrangement links TRBV28 to TRBJ2-6; 9 positions match TRBD1. The CDR3 has 18 residues. Germline CDR1 MDHEN, CDR2 SYDVKM. The V and J ends lost 7 bases and 2 bases, in that order; junction bases with no gene match: 12. In DNA, the CDR3 is TGTGCCAGCAAAAAACCGGGACAGGGCTTCACTGGGGCCAACGTCCTGACTTTC. This translates into CASKKPGQGFTGANVLTF. Looking up the rest from reference TRBV28 and TRBJ2-6 gives the full variable domain: DVKVTQSSRYLVKRTGEKVFLECVQDMDHENMFWYRQDPGLGLRLIYFSYDVKMKEKGDIPEGYSVSREKKERFSLILESASTNQTSMYLCASKKPGQGFTGANVLTFGAGSRLTVL.

The rearrangement uses TRBV4-3 and TRBJ2-5, with 12 bases that match TRBD2. The length of the CDR3 is 16 residues. The germline V gene has CDR1 LGHNA and CDR2 YSLEER. Trimming at V came to 4 bases and at J to 2 bases, leaving 5 bases not matched to a gene. The CDR3: CASSLEGTSGQETQYF. CDR3 DNA sequence: TGCGCCAGCAGCCTGGAGGGGACTAGCGGGCAAGAGACCCAGTACTTC.

The V gene is TRBV19, the J gene TRBJ2-7; 10 positions agree with TRBD1. V shed 5 bases, J shed 4 bases, and the junction held 5 bases outside the gene matches. The CDR3 runs 14 residues. Germline values: CDR1 LNHDA, CDR2 SQIVND (reference sequence). CDR3 loop: CASSFGTGEYEQYF. The DNA for the CDR3 is TGTGCCAGTAGTTTCGGGACAGGGGAGTACGAGCAGTACTTC. Variable domain in full (rest from reference TRBV19 and TRBJ2-7): DGGITQSPKYLFRKEGQNVTLSCEQNLNHDAMYWYRQDPGQGLRLIYYSQIVNDFQKGDIAEGYSVSREKKESFPLTVTSAQKNPTAFYLCASSFGTGEYEQYFGPGTRLTVT.

This clone was seen only once. This chain links TRBV30 with TRBJ2-1; 7 nucleotides match TRBD1. V was pared by 3 bases and J by 5 bases, with 7 bases of the junction left unmatched. Germline CDR1 and CDR2: GTSNPN and SVGIG (reference sequence). The CDR3 totals 14 residues. Here the CDR3 DNA reads TGTGCCTGGAGGGTGGGACAGCCTAACAATGAGCAGTTCTTC. Its translation is CAWRVGQPNNEQFF.

This sequence joins TRBV7-9 and TRBJ1-3; D is ambiguous. The V end lost 2 bases, the J end lost 8 bases, and 10 bases lay between the germline ends. Looked up from germline, CDR1 is SEHNR and CDR2 is FQNEAQ (reference sequence). The CDR3 is 13 amino acids. The CDR3, as DNA: TGTGCCAGCAGCTTACGGGGTAGAGACACCATATATTTT. It specifies CASSLRGRDTIYF.

The CDR3, as DNA: TGTGCCAGCTCACCACCGTTGATGGGGAACACTGAAGCTTTCTTT. Its protein is CASSPPLMGNTEAFF. The V and J genes are TRBV18 and TRBJ1-1; no firm D call. V gave up 0 bases and J gave up 1 base, with 9 bases separating them. CDR1 is KGHSH and CDR2 is LQKENI in the germline V gene. The CDR3 runs to 15 residues.